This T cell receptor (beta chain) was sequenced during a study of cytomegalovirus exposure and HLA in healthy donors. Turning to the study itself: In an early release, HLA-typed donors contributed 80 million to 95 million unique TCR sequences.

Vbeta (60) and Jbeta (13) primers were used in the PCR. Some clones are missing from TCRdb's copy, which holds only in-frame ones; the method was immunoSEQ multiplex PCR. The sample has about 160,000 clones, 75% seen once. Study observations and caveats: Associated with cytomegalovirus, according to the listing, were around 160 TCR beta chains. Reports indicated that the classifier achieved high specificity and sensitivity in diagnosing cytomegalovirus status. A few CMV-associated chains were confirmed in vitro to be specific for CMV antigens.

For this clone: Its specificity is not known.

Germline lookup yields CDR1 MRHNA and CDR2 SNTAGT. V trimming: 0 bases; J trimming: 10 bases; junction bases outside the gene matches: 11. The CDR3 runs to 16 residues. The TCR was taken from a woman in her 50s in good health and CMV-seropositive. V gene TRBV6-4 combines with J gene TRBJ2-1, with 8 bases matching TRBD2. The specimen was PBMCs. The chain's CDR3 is CASSDSSGGVFTEQFF. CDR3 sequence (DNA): TGTGCCAGCAGTGACTCATCCGGGGGGGTGTTTACAGAGCAGTTCTTC.